This is a list of T cell receptor beta chains from one sample in a study of response to subunit inactivated influenza vaccine. TCRdb ran MiXCR on the RT-PCR reads and lists one entry per CDR3 protein. The data show 450,000 to 600,000 distinct CDR3 sequences, approximately 7.2% seen once. The source was PBMCs from blood, collected roughly 24 months after vaccination. Every receptor here comes from a man between 50 and 70 years old who received an inactivated influenza vaccine. CDR3s include the opening cysteine and the closing phenylalanine or tryptophan. The D gene is left open where the match is weak. Expanded clones are given a class, and other clones once, few, many or no size at all.

clone_size j_call d_call v_call cdr3_aa cdr3_nt
few TRBJ1-1 - TRBV20-1 CSARDQGYTEAFF TGCAGTGCTAGAGATCAGGGATACACTGAAGCTTTCTTT
many TRBJ2-1 TRBD2 TRBV4-1 CASSHELTSGSGLRYNEQFF TGCGCCAGCAGCCACGAACTGACTAGCGGGAGTGGGTTAAGGTACAATGAGCAGTTCTTC
few TRBJ2-7 TRBD2 TRBV10-3 CAISESPSGSINEQYF TGTGCCATCAGTGAGTCGCCTAGCGGGAGTATCAACGAGCAGTACTTC
few TRBJ2-5 TRBD2 TRBV5-6 CASSLLISGVQETQYF TGTGCCAGCAGCCTACTGATTAGCGGGGTCCAAGAGACCCAGTACTTC
many TRBJ1-1 - TRBV6-1 CASSERTHGGTEAFF TGTGCCAGCAGTGAGAGGACCCACGGGGGCACTGAAGCTTTCTTT
- TRBJ2-1 - TRBV20-1 CSAEPESGYNEQFF TGCAGTGCCGAACCCGAATCAGGGTACAATGAGCAGTTCTTC
few TRBJ2-2 TRBD1 TRBV5-1 CASSSTGLSTGELFF TGCGCCAGCAGCTCGACAGGGTTGAGCACCGGGGAGCTGTTTTTT
- TRBJ2-2 - TRBV7-8 CASSTGRHTGELFF TGTGCCAGCAGCACGGGCAGGCACACCGGGGAGCTGTTTTTT
few TRBJ2-3 TRBD2 TRBV27 CASTLAGGTDTQYF TGTGCCAGCACCTTGGCGGGGGGCACAGATACGCAGTATTTT
few TRBJ1-6 - TRBV20-1 CSARDRGQYYNSPLHF TGCAGTGCTAGAGATCGCGGGCAGTATTATAATTCACCCCTCCACTTT
few TRBJ2-3 TRBD2 TRBV20-1 CSARDLRTSFGSDTQYF TGCAGTGCTAGAGATCTCAGGACTAGCTTCGGTTCAGATACGCAGTATTTT